Listed here are 24 T cell receptor beta chains from one sample, sequenced in a study of blood T cell repertoires in COVID-19. Profiling relied on immunoSEQ multiplex PCR, and the TCRdb table lists in-frame clones only, not all of them. The table lists around 180,000 clones, under 85% of them singletons, with 15% to 20% in the top ten. Sequenced: peripheral blood. The receptors were sampled from a man in his sixties with active or convalescent COVID-19.

J is TRBJ2-1 and V is TRBV24-1; 11 bases fit TRBD2. V was clipped by 4 bases and J by 5 bases; unmatched bases: 6. The germline V gene encodes CDR1 KGHDR and CDR2 SFDVKD. This CDR3 contains 16 residues. CDR3 coding DNA: TGTGCCACCAGTGACCGGACTAGCGGGTTGGACAATGAGCAGTTCTTC. It yields the protein CATSDRTSGLDNEQFF.

This clone was observed a single time. J is TRBJ1-2 and V is TRBV27, with 9 bases that match TRBD1. Trimming cost V 6 bases and J 4 bases; bases outside gene matches: 12. The CDR3 sequence is 16 residues long. CDR1 and CDR2 from the germline V gene are MNHEY and SMNVEV (reference sequence). This CDR3 is CASRKTGGVLFYGYTF. As DNA, the CDR3 is TGTGCCAGCAGAAAGACAGGGGGAGTTCTCTTCTATGGCTACACCTTC.

This chain connects TRBV4-1 to TRBJ1-2; TRBD1 agrees at 8 bases. Germline V lookup: CDR1 MGHRA, CDR2 YSYEKL. The trim removed 1 base at V and 8 bases at J, leaving 6 bases unmatched. The CDR3 is made up of 14 amino acids. CDR3 in amino acids: CASSQGGRGLGYTF. The CDR3 nucleotides are TGCGCCAGCAGCCAAGGTGGCAGGGGGCTCGGCTACACCTTC.

The V call is TRBV9, the J call TRBJ2-1; 7 bases align to TRBD1. Losses at the gene ends were 4 bases for V and 5 bases for J; bases not matched to a gene: 9. Per germline, CDR1 SGDLS and CDR2 YYNGEE. There are 15 residues in the CDR3. The CDR3 bases are TGTGCCAGCAGCCCCTACCTTGACAGGGACAATGAGCAGTTCTTC. It is translated as CASSPYLDRDNEQFF.

V and J are TRBV10-3 and TRBJ2-1; 9 nucleotides align to TRBD1. V was clipped by 8 bases and J by 6 bases; unmatched bases: 11. Per germline, CDR1 ENHRY and CDR2 SYGVKD. The CDR3 sequence is 15 residues long. CDR3 sequence reads: CAIDRGSLEGNEQFF. In nucleotides, the CDR3 is TGTGCCATCGACAGGGGGAGCCTAGAAGGCAATGAGCAGTTCTTC.

V gene TRBV6-5 combines with J gene TRBJ1-2; 8 bases are shared with TRBD1. The CDR3 spans 15 residues. With 7 bases clipped from V and 4 bases from J, the junction kept 11 bases outside the gene matches. Germline V gene sequence: CDR1 MNHEY, CDR2 SVGAGI. The CDR3 nucleotides read TGTGCCAGCACCAAAGCGACAGGGGCGCTCTATGGCTACACCTTC. It is translated as CASTKATGALYGYTF.

The chain links TRBV6-2 or TRBV6-3 to TRBJ1-1; 7 bases fit TRBD1. J lost 5 bases, V lost 4 bases, and 19 bases had no gene match. Germline values: CDR1 MNHEY, CDR2 SVGEGT. The CDR3 totals 18 residues. The CDR3 loop reads CASSSPSLPDRVLTEAFF. The DNA of the CDR3 is TGTGCCAGCAGTTCCCCCTCCCTTCCCGACAGGGTATTAACTGAAGCTTTCTTT.

This chain joins TRBV5-1 and TRBJ2-5; TRBD1 agrees at 8 bases. The germline CDR1 and CDR2 sequences are SGHRS and YFSETQ. The CDR3 totals 16 residues. With 0 bases clipped from V and 2 bases from J, the junction kept 6 bases outside the gene matches. CDR3 residues: CASSLGPTGGQETQYF. The CDR3 DNA reads TGCGCCAGCAGCTTGGGCCCTACAGGGGGTCAAGAGACCCAGTACTTC. Variable domain in full (rest from reference TRBV5-1 and TRBJ2-5): KAGVTQTPRYLIKTRGQQVTLSCSPISGHRSVSWYQQTPGQGLQFLFEYFSETQRNKGNFPGRFSGRQFSNSRSEMNVSTLELGDSALYLCASSLGPTGGQETQYFGPGTRLLVL.

This clone has only a few counts. The genes are TRBV3-1 (or the pseudogene TRBV3-2) and TRBJ2-6; 7 bases line up with TRBD1. This CDR3 region has 15 residues. The germline V gene has CDR1 LGHDT and CDR2 YNNKEL (reference sequence). V lost 5 bases and J lost 2; bases outside the gene matches: 3. The CDR3 DNA sequence: TGTGCCAGCAGCATTGACAGGGCTGGGGCCAACGTCCTGACTTTC. Protein sequence: CASSIDRAGANVLTF.

This clone showed up many times. CDR3 amino acids: CASSSNQAGLNQPQHF. CDR3 nucleotide sequence: TGTGCCAGCAGTTCTAATCAGGCCGGCCTCAATCAGCCCCAGCATTTT. This rearrangement joins TRBV27 to TRBJ1-5; D ambiguous. Germline-derived CDR1 and CDR2 are MNHEY and SMNVEV (reference sequence). This CDR3 contains 16 residues. The V and J ends lost 4 bases and 3 bases respectively, with 16 bases between them.

V is TRBV30 and J is TRBJ1-5; weak D call: TRBD1 (5 bases). Germline values: CDR1 GTSNPN, CDR2 SVGIG (reference sequence). Trimming shortened V by 3 bases and J by 4 bases, and 16 bases separated the two germline ends. This CDR3 region has 15 residues. The CDR3 reads CAWSGPTGMNQPQHF. For the CDR3, the DNA is TGTGCCTGGAGCGGTCCTACAGGAATGAATCAGCCCCAGCATTTT.

CDR3 loop: CASSQGDRVNEKLFF. DNA of the CDR3: TGCGCCAGCAGCCAAGGAGACAGGGTGAACGAAAAACTGTTTTTT. The genes are TRBV4-3 and TRBJ1-4; 7 positions agree with TRBD1. Germline V CDR1 and CDR2: LGHNA, YSLEER. The CDR3 is 15 amino acids. Trimming at V came to 1 base and at J to 8 bases, leaving 7 bases not matched to a gene.

In DNA form, the CDR3 reads TGTGCCAGCTCGACTGGGCAGGGTGATGAAAAACTGTTTTTT. Its protein is CASSTGQGDEKLFF. The chain employs TRBV19 and TRBJ1-4; D perhaps matches TRBD1 (5 bases). The V gene lost 9 bases and the J gene lost 6 bases, with 17 bases spanning the gap. CDR3 length equals 14 residues. Germline values: CDR1 LNHDA, CDR2 SQIVND (reference sequence).

The chain couples TRBV7-7 to TRBJ2-5, with D possibly matching TRBD1 (6 bases). Germline V CDR1 and CDR2: SSHAT, FNYEAQ (reference sequence). This CDR3 comprises 17 residues. Between the trimmed V and J ends, which lost 1 base and 0 bases, there was a span of 15 bases. CDR3 amino acids: CASSLGPPGVHQETQYF. DNA for the CDR3: TGTGCCAGCAGCTTAGGCCCACCAGGGGTCCACCAAGAGACCCAGTACTTC.

This chain links TRBV2 with TRBJ2-7, with a weak D call TRBD1 (7 bases). Per germline, CDR1 SNHLY and CDR2 FYNNEI. This CDR3 spans 14 amino acids. The V end was cut by 6 bases, the J end by 4 bases, with 16 bases between. The CDR3 protein is CASSIPRGVYEQYF. The CDR3 DNA is TGTGCCAGCAGCATACCCAGGGGGGTTTACGAGCAGTACTTC. The full variable domain, completed using reference TRBV2 and TRBJ2-7, is EPEVTQTPSHQVTQMGQEVILRCVPISNHLYFYWYRQILGQKVEFLVSFYNNEISEKSEIFDDQFSVERPDGSNFTLKIRSTKLEDSAMYFCASSIPRGVYEQYFGPGTRLTVT.

This chain links TRBV7-9 with TRBJ1-3, with D possibly matching TRBD1 (5 bases). The germline gives CDR1 SEHNR, CDR2 FQNEAQ (reference sequence). This CDR3 is 17 amino acids long. V shed 5 bases and J shed 0 bases, with 17 bases lying between them. For the CDR3, the DNA is TGTGCCAGCAGCCGTGCCACAGGTCCGAGCTCTGGAAACACCATATATTTT. Translated: CASSRATGPSSGNTIYF.

The chain recombines TRBV29-1 with TRBJ1-2; a weak D match, TRBD1 (5 bases). V gave up 3 bases and J gave up 5 bases, with 13 bases separating them. The V gene's germline CDR1 is SQVTM and CDR2 ANQGSEA. The CDR3 is 13 residues long. CDR3 loop: CSVEGGRGYGYTF. The DNA of the CDR3 is TGCAGCGTTGAGGGTGGAAGGGGATATGGCTACACCTTC.

V gene TRBV28 combines with J gene TRBJ2-5; tentative D call: TRBD2 (6 bases). The germline gives CDR1 MDHEN, CDR2 SYDVKM. The V gene lost 3 bases and the J gene lost 7 bases, with 6 bases spanning the gap. This CDR3 contains 11 residues. In nucleotides, the CDR3 is TGTGCCAGCAGTTTGGGAGGGACCCAGTACTTC. Translation: CASSLGGTQYF.

V usage is TRBV28 and J usage is TRBJ1-2; a possible D gene is TRBD1 (6 bases). The V and J ends lost 6 bases and 4 bases respectively, with 12 bases between them. Germline loops: CDR1 MDHEN, CDR2 SYDVKM. The CDR3 length is 13 residues. The CDR3 DNA reads TGTGCCAGCAGGATCGGACAGAGCTATGGCTACACCTTC. Residues: CASRIGQSYGYTF.

The chain has TRBV5-1 and TRBJ2-5; a weak D match, TRBD2 (5 bases). Germline values: CDR1 SGHRS, CDR2 YFSETQ. The CDR3 totals 12 residues. Trimming stripped 5 bases from V and 2 bases from J, with 7 bases between. In DNA form, the CDR3 reads TGCGCCAGCAGGACGGGACAAGAGACCCAGTACTTC. It specifies CASRTGQETQYF.

The rearrangement joins TRBV3-1 (or the pseudogene TRBV3-2) to TRBJ2-2, with TRBD1 identical over 11 bases. Unmatched junction bases numbered 6, after V lost 4 bases and J lost 5 bases. Germline-derived CDR1 and CDR2 are LGHDT and YNNKEL (reference sequence). The CDR3 runs to 16 residues. CDR3 sequence: CASSLRTGGGTGELFF. Written as DNA, the CDR3 is TGTGCCAGCAGCCTACGGACAGGGGGCGGAACCGGGGAGCTGTTTTTT.

The V call is TRBV27, the J call TRBJ1-1; no clear D gene. The V gene lost 3 bases and the J gene lost 4 bases, with 9 bases spanning the gap. CDR3 length equals 13 residues. Germline loops: CDR1 MNHEY, CDR2 SMNVEV (reference sequence). The CDR3 region has the DNA TGTGCCAGCAGTTTTGGTGGGAGCACTGAAGCTTTCTTT. This codes for CASSFGGSTEAFF.

The chain is built from TRBV7-3 and TRBJ2-1; D gene unclear. Trimming took off 0 bases at V and 10 bases at J, with 4 bases between the two ends. The CDR3 is 11 residues long. CDR1 is SGHTA and CDR2 is FQGTGA in the germline V gene. The CDR3 region is CASSLTKEQFF. Here the CDR3 DNA reads TGTGCCAGCAGCTTAACCAAAGAGCAGTTCTTC.

V and J are TRBV19 and TRBJ1-2; D perhaps matches TRBD1 (5 bases). The V gene's germline CDR1 is LNHDA and CDR2 SQIVND (reference sequence). The CDR3 contains 11 residues. V shed 8 bases and J shed 7 bases, with 11 bases lying between them. DNA for the CDR3: TGTGCCAGTGGGGCCTCTTTTGGCTACACCTTC. It encodes CASGASFGYTF.